The subject of this entry is one TCR beta chain. The clone's antigen remains unknown. Qualities for individual bases were not recorded, and no much larger clone is one base off. The data were taken from a study of shared clonotypes between healthy human individuals (dated by TCRdb to about 2020). At the level of the whole study: A couple of women and three men aged 18 to 49 years were included in the cohort. Blood TCR repertoires of roughly 5 healthy adults were deeply sequenced to estimate repertoire size and the extent of clonotype sharing between individuals. For each donor, CD4 naive and CD4 memory were each run on three plates, CD8 naive on two plates, and CD8 memory on one plate. To increase sequencing depth and limit assay-specific biases, TCR repertoire library preparation and sequencing were carried out by different laboratories using diverse techniques. Between about 0.85 and 9.5 billion PBMCs per donor were obtained by leukapheresis. General conclusions and limits of the study: When a handful of donors were compared, the shared fraction of clonotypes was roughly 4.8% for naive CD4, about 4% for naive CD8, more than 2% for memory CD4, and about 0.36% for memory CD8. The genetic and exposure-history diversity represented was limited by the small number of donors. Sampling was restricted to blood, and TCR repertoires in tissue are likely to differ from TCR repertoires in blood. Estimated clonotype richness was generally larger for naive than for memory subsets. Rarefaction of sorted-subset datasets indicated incomplete sequencing despite the large sequencing depth. Pairwise subsampling led to the expectation that sequencing depth would affect the degree of clonotype sharing among donors. Compared with non-shared clonotypes, clonotypes shared by all four sorted-subset donors had higher generation probabilities.

V was cut back by 0 bases and J by 4 bases, leaving a gap of 11 bases between them. Spanning cysteine to phenylalanine, the CDR3 consists of 15 amino acids. This entry keeps only the CDR3 DNA: 45 bases, framed from base 1. CDR1 MNHEY and CDR2 SVGAGI were looked up in the germline V gene. For the CD8 naive samples, CD45RO-negative cells were positively selected for CCR7, yielding a CD45RA+CCR7+ population from which TemRA cells were excluded. The donors were healthy, HIV-negative adults who had no recently reported acute infections or vaccinations. Only Caucasian adults living in Nashville, Tennessee, USA were represented among the donors. Blood was collected by leukapheresis, and PBMCs were isolated by Ficoll-Histopaque density gradient centrifugation and then cryopreserved in liquid nitrogen vapor phase. Analytical flow cytometry was used to check the purity and quantity of each magnetically sorted T cell population. Genomic DNA was isolated from every sorted fraction and measured by UV absorbance on a Nanodrop 2000c.

Using the deep immunoSEQ assay, multiplex PCR amplified TCR CDR3 regions from genomic DNA. Genomic DNA extracted from each cell subset was distributed evenly over all wells of several immunoSEQ 96-well plates, and each plate served as one replicate. For sorted subsets, each replicate PCR was loaded with 200 ng genomic DNA, equivalent to about 30,000 T cell genomes. Purified libraries were measured with a Qubit 3.0 fluorometer, size-checked on a Bioanalyzer 2100, and measured again with the KAPA Library Quantification kit. Every immunoSEQ 96-well plate was sequenced on a dedicated single-read 150-cycle Illumina NextSeq 550 flow cell. The study's own analysis went as follows. Because the immunoSEQ output held only junctional sequences and lacked quality scores, the filtering could not match the filtering applied to full-length reads. To assign V/J genes and CDR3, sequences were annotated using PyIR, a Python wrapper for IgBLAST v1.9, with IMGT germline references. Reads were filtered out if the reads had weak V/J assignments (E-value above 1e-6), no CDR3, stop codons, out-of-frame junctions, or ambiguous translated residues. A V3J clonotype was defined by an identical inferred V gene, J gene, and CDR3 amino acid sequence. The percentage overlap between two repertoires was calculated by dividing the number of shared unique clonotypes by the size of the smaller repertoire. RTK rarefaction, the Chao1 estimator, and Recon v2.1 estimates of unobserved clonotypes were used to assess repertoire richness. For all TCRbeta clonotypes obtained by the gDNA method from several donors, generation probabilities were computed with OLGA. The clones in this table, taken by TCRdb from immuneACCESS, are in-frame only. Not every clone is retained; where verified, under half of the shortfall comes from an unresolved V gene, and the cause of the rest is unknown. That table furnishes V, J and clone size, whereas the DNA furnished D and trimming. In all, the sample holds 1.5 million to 2.5 million clones, and about 95% of those were seen once. The ten most abundant clones make up roughly 1.2% of the sample.

The chain is assembled from TRBV6-5 and TRBJ2-3, with the D gene not confidently named. Sequenced sample: naive CD8+ T cells sorted from blood. What this sample's cell subset or site label stands for: CD45RA+CCR7+. This sequence was found in a man between 18 and 29 years old in good health. The CDR3 reads as follows: CASSYSQSASDTQYF. In nucleotide form, the sequence is TGTGCCAGCAGTTACTCGCAGTCGGCCTCAGATACGCAGTATTTT.